These T cell receptor beta chains were read from a single sample in a study of OX40 agonist ivuxolimab in advanced cancers. Data came from immunoSEQ multiplex PCR; TCRdb stores just in-frame clones and leaves some out. This table has about 36,000 clones, about 70% appearing once. Sequenced here: CD4+ or CD8+ T cells sorted from blood, sampled in a trial of the OX40 agonist ivuxolimab. These receptors came from an adult with an advanced solid tumor such as melanoma, head and neck, liver or kidney cancer. Each CDR3 is given with its conserved first and last residue. The order of the fields is J gene, clone size, V gene, D gene, CDR3 DNA, CDR3 protein. The D gene is left open where the match is weak. Only part of the rows carry a size: once, few, many, or a class if the clone is expanded.

J gene: TRBJ2-5
clone size: -
V gene: TRBV5-1
D gene: TRBD1
CDR3 DNA: TGCGCCAGCAGCTTCGGACAGGGGTTAGAGACCCAGTACTTC
CDR3 protein: CASSFGQGLETQYF

J gene: TRBJ1-1
clone size: -
V gene: TRBV5-1
D gene: TRBD1
CDR3 DNA: TGCGCCAGCAGCTTGGCCGGGACAGGGAACACTGAAGCTTTCTTT
CDR3 protein: CASSLAGTGNTEAFF

J gene: TRBJ1-3
clone size: -
V gene: TRBV28
D gene: -
CDR3 DNA: TGTGCCAGCAGTTCTAGGGGCGGGACTGGAAACACCATATATTTT
CDR3 protein: CASSSRGGTGNTIYF

J gene: TRBJ1-1
clone size: -
V gene: TRBV19
D gene: -
CDR3 DNA: TGTGCCAGTATTTTCGGTACTGAAGCTTTCTTT
CDR3 protein: CASIFGTEAFF

J gene: TRBJ1-2
clone size: few
V gene: TRBV29-1
D gene: -
CDR3 DNA: TGCAGCGTTGGGCCGTCCGGCTACACCTTC
CDR3 protein: CSVGPSGYTF

J gene: TRBJ1-2
clone size: -
V gene: TRBV5-1
D gene: -
CDR3 DNA: TGCGCCAGCAGCTTGGATACGGCCCACTATGGCTACACCTTC
CDR3 protein: CASSLDTAHYGYTF

J gene: TRBJ1-6
clone size: few
V gene: TRBV10-3
D gene: -
CDR3 DNA: TGTGCCATCAGTGAGTCGAAGGGACCCCTCCACTTT
CDR3 protein: CAISESKGPLHF

J gene: TRBJ1-5
clone size: -
V gene: TRBV10-1
D gene: TRBD1
CDR3 DNA: TGCGCCAGCAGTGAAGGGGGCTTTCAGCCCCAGCATTTT
CDR3 protein: CASSEGGFQPQHF

J gene: TRBJ1-5
clone size: -
V gene: TRBV6-4
D gene: -
CDR3 DNA: TGTGCCAGCCCTACCGGACAGACCGAGTATAGCAATCAGCCCCAGCATTTT
CDR3 protein: CASPTGQTEYSNQPQHF

J gene: TRBJ1-1
clone size: -
V gene: TRBV25-1
D gene: TRBD1
CDR3 DNA: TGTGCCAGCAGTGTGGACAGGGCAAGTGATTCAAACACTGAAGCTTTCTTT
CDR3 protein: CASSVDRASDSNTEAFF

J gene: TRBJ2-3
clone size: -
V gene: TRBV6-1
D gene: TRBD1
CDR3 DNA: TGTGCCAGCAGTGTAATACCGGGACAGAACACAGATACGCAGTATTTT
CDR3 protein: CASSVIPGQNTDTQYF

J gene: TRBJ1-1
clone size: -
V gene: TRBV7-3
D gene: TRBD1
CDR3 DNA: TGTGCCAGCAGCTCAGGGGGCACTACTGAAGCTTTCTTT
CDR3 protein: CASSSGGTTEAFF

J gene: TRBJ2-5
clone size: -
V gene: TRBV4-1
D gene: -
CDR3 DNA: TGCGCCAGCAGCCCCTGGGGCAGGGAAGAGACCCAGTACTTC
CDR3 protein: CASSPWGREETQYF

J gene: TRBJ1-2
clone size: -
V gene: TRBV6-1
D gene: -
CDR3 DNA: TGTGCCAGCACCCCCCGGCGGGAAAATGGCTACACCTTC
CDR3 protein: CASTPRRENGYTF

J gene: TRBJ1-2
clone size: few
V gene: TRBV2
D gene: -
CDR3 DNA: TGTGCCAGCAGTGAACAGGGGAGCTATGGCTACACCTTC
CDR3 protein: CASSEQGSYGYTF

J gene: TRBJ2-5
clone size: -
V gene: TRBV29-1
D gene: -
CDR3 DNA: TGCAGCGTTGAAGAGTTTGGTGGGGGGGCCAACCAAGAGACCCAGTACTTC
CDR3 protein: CSVEEFGGGANQETQYF

J gene: TRBJ2-1
clone size: -
V gene: TRBV27
D gene: TRBD1
CDR3 DNA: TGTGCCAGCAGTTTAATCGGGGACAGCGTAGAGGGTGAGCAGTTCTTC
CDR3 protein: CASSLIGDSVEGEQFF

J gene: TRBJ1-2
clone size: -
V gene: TRBV5-6
D gene: -
CDR3 DNA: TGTGCCAGCAGTCCGCCGGGACTCCCTCCCTATGGCTACACCTTC
CDR3 protein: CASSPPGLPPYGYTF

J gene: TRBJ2-5
clone size: few
V gene: TRBV2
D gene: -
CDR3 DNA: TGTGCCAGCAGGCCGACAGAAGGCCAAGAGACCCAGTACTTC
CDR3 protein: CASRPTEGQETQYF

J gene: TRBJ2-1
clone size: -
V gene: TRBV11-2
D gene: -
CDR3 DNA: TGTGCCAGCAGCTTAAGCAGGGGAGGTGAGCAGTTCTTC
CDR3 protein: CASSLSRGGEQFF

J gene: TRBJ2-5
clone size: -
V gene: TRBV4-1
D gene: -
CDR3 DNA: TGCGCCAGCAGCCAATTATGGCCGGAGACCCAGTACTTC
CDR3 protein: CASSQLWPETQYF

J gene: TRBJ2-2
clone size: -
V gene: TRBV2
D gene: TRBD2
CDR3 DNA: TGTGCCAGCAGCTTAGCGGGGGGGCCATCCGGGGAGCTGTTTTTT
CDR3 protein: CASSLAGGPSGELFF

J gene: TRBJ2-1
clone size: -
V gene: TRBV9
D gene: TRBD2
CDR3 DNA: TGTGCCAGCAGCGTAGCAGCGGGGGGGCCGGGCGATGAGCAGTTCTTC
CDR3 protein: CASSVAAGGPGDEQFF

J gene: TRBJ1-6
clone size: -
V gene: TRBV7-3
D gene: TRBD1
CDR3 DNA: TGTGCCAGCAGCCGGGACAGGGAGTTCCTCCACTTT
CDR3 protein: CASSRDREFLHF

J gene: TRBJ1-2
clone size: -
V gene: TRBV11-2
D gene: -
CDR3 DNA: TGTGCCAGCAGCCCCGACCCAAACTACACCTTC
CDR3 protein: CASSPDPNYTF

J gene: TRBJ1-2
clone size: once
V gene: TRBV13
D gene: -
CDR3 DNA: TGTGCCAGCAGCCTTCGAGGGGGAATAGCTAACTATGGCTACACCTTC
CDR3 protein: CASSLRGGIANYGYTF